This T cell receptor beta chain was observed in a study of blood T cell repertoires in COVID-19. Study-wide context: From the United States, Italy and Spain came samples of acute and convalescent COVID-19. Nucleic acid was either cDNA or gDNA, and it came from T cells, B-cell-depleted T cells, or PBMCs.

As processed by the authors: Reference gene primers were amplified, and this amplification served to estimate nucleated cell counts. Profiled with immunoSEQ multiplex PCR; TCRdb holds only in-frame clones, not every one. That table supplies the V and J calls and clone size; D and trimming were determined from the DNA. The top ten clones hold 16% of a sample with 95,000 to 150,000 clones, roughly 78% of them seen once. This TCR derives from a man aged 55 to 70 with active or convalescent COVID-19. What was sequenced was peripheral blood.

CDR3 DNA: TGTGCCAGCAGCTTGGGGTCGAGTGGGTCAGGGACAGATACGCAGTATTTT. Protein: CASSLGSSGSGTDTQYF. This chain links TRBV5-4 with TRBJ2-3; TRBD1 might be the D (5 bases). Germline CDR1 SGHNT, CDR2 YYREEE (reference sequence). V dropped 0 bases and J dropped 3 bases, with 17 bases sitting between them. The CDR3 consists of 17 residues.